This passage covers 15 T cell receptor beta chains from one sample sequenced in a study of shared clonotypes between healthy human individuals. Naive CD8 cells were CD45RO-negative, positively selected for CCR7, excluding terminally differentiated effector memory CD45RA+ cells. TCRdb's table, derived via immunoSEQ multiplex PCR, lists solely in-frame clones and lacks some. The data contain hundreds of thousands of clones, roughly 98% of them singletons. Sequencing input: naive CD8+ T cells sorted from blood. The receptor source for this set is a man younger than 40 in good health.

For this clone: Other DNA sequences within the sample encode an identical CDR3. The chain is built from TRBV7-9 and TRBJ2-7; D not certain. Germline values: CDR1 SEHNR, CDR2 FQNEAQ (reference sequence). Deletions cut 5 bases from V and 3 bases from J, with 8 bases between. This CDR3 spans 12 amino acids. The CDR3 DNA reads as TGTGCCAGCAGCCCCCTCCACTACGAGCAGTACTTC. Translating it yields CASSPLHYEQYF.

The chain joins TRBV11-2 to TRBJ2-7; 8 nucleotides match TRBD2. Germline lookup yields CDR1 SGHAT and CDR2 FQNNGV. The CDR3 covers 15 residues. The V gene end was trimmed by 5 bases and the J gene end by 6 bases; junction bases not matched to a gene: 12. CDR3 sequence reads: CASSPPRGLAFEQYF. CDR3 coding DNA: TGTGCCAGCAGCCCCCCCCGAGGACTAGCATTCGAGCAGTACTTC.

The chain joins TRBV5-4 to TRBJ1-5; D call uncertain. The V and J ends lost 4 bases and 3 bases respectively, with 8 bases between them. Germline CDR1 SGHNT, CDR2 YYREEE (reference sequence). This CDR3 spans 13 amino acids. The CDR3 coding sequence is TGTGCCAGCAGCGTTCATCCCAATCAGCCCCAGCATTTT. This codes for CASSVHPNQPQHF. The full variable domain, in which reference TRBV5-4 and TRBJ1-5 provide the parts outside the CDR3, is ETGVTQSPTHLIKTRGQQVTLRCSSQSGHNTVSWYQQALGQGPQFIFQYYREEENGRGNFPPRFSGLQFPNYSSELNVNALELDDSALYLCASSVHPNQPQHFGDGTRLSIL.

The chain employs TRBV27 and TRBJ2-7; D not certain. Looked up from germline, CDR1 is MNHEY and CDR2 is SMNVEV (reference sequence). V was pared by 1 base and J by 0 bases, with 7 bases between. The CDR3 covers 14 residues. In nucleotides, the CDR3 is TGTGCCAGCAGTTTATTTTCGTCCTCCTACGAGCAGTACTTC. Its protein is CASSLFSSSYEQYF.

This CDR3 is CASTSFGPLRETQYF. The CDR3 DNA sequence: TGTGCCAGCACCTCGTTTGGTCCTTTGAGAGAGACCCAGTACTTC. The V call is TRBV28, the J call TRBJ2-5; D is unclear. Trimming shortened V by 7 bases and J by 4 bases, and 19 bases separated the two germline ends. CDR1 is MDHEN and CDR2 is SYDVKM in the germline V gene. The CDR3 consists of 15 residues.

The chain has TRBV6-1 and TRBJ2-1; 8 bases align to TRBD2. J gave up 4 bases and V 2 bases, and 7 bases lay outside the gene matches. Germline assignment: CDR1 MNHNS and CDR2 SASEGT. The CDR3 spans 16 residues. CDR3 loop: CASSELTGGGYNEQFF. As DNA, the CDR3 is TGTGCCAGCAGTGAATTAACGGGAGGGGGGTACAATGAGCAGTTCTTC.

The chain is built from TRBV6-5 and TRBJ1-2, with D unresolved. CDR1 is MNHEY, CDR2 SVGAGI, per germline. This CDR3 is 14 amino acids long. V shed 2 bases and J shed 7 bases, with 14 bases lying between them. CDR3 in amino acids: CASSYLRSSIGYTF. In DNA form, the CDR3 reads TGTGCCAGCAGTTACCTCCGGAGTTCTATTGGCTACACCTTC.

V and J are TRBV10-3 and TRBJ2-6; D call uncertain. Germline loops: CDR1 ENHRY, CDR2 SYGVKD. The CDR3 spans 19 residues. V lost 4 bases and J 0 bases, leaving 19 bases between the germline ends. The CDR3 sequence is CAISGLEETSDSGANVLTF. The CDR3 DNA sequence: TGTGCCATCAGTGGTCTTGAGGAGACAAGTGACTCTGGGGCCAACGTCCTGACTTTC.

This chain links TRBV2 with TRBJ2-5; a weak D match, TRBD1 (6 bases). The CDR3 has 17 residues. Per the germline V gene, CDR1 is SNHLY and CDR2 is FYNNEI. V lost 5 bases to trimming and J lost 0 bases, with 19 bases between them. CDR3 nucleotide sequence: TGTGCCAGCAGTCAGGGTGGGGGCCACTCGTACCAAGAGACCCAGTACTTC. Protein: CASSQGGGHSYQETQYF.

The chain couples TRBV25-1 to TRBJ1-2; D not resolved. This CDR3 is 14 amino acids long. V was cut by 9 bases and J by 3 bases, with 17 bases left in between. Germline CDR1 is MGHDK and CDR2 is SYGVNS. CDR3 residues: CASSPAVNDYGYTF. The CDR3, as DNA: TGTGCCAGTTCTCCCGCGGTTAATGACTATGGCTACACCTTC.

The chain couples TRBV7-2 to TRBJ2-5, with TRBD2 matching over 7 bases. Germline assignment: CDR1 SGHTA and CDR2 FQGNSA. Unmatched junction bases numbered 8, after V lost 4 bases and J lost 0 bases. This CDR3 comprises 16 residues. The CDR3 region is CASSYGTTLYQETQYF. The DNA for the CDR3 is TGTGCCAGCAGCTACGGGACTACACTGTACCAAGAGACCCAGTACTTC.

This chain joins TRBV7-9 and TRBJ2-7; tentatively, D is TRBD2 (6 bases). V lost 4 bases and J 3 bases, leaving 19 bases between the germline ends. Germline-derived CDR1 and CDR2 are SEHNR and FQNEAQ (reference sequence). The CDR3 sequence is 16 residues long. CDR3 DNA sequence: TGTGCCAGCAGCTCCACTTCGGCGGGACGGAACTACGAGCAGTACTTC. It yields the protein CASSSTSAGRNYEQYF.

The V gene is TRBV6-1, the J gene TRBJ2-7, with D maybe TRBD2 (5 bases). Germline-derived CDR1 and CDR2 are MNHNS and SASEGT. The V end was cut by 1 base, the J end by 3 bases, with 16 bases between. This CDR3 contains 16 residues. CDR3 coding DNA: TGTGCCAGCAGTGAAGGGTTACGTGGGGAGCTCTACGAGCAGTACTTC. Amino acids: CASSEGLRGELYEQYF.

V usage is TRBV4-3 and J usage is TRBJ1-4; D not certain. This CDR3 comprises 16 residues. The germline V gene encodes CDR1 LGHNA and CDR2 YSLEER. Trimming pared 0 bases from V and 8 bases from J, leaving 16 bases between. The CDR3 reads CASSQDYGGVVEKLFF. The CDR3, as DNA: TGCGCCAGCAGCCAAGATTACGGTGGGGTTGTGGAAAAACTGTTTTTT.

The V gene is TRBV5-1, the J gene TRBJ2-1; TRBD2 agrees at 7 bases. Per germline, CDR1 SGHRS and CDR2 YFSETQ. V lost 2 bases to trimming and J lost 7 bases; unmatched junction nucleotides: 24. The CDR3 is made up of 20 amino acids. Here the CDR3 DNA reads TGCGCCAGCAGCTTATACGGACTAGTTGCGCAAATACAGTTTCGTAATGAGCAGTTCTTC. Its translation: CASSLYGLVAQIQFRNEQFF.